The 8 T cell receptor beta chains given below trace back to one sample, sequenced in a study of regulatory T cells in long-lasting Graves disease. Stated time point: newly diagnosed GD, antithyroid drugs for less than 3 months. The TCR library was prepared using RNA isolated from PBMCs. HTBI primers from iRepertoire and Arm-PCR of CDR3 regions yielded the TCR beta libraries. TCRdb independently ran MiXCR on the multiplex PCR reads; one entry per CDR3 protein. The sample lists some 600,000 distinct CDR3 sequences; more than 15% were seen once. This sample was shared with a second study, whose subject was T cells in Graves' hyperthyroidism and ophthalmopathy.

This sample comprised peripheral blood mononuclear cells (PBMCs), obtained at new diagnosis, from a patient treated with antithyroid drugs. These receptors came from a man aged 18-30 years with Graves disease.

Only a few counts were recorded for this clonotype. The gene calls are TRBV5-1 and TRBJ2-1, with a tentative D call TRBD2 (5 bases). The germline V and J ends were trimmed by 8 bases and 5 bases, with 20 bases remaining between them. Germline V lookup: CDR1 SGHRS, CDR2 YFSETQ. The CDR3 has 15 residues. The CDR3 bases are TGCGCCAGTAAGAACGGACCCAGCGGTCACAATGAGCAGTTCTTC. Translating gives CASKNGPSGHNEQFF.

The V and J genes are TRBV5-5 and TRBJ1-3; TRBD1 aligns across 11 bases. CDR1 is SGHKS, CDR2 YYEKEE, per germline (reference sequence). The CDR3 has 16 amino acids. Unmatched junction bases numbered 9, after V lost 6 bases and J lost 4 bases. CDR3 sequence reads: CASTRTGGASGNTIYF. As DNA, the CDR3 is TGTGCCAGCACCAGGACAGGGGGCGCCTCGGGAAACACCATATATTTT.

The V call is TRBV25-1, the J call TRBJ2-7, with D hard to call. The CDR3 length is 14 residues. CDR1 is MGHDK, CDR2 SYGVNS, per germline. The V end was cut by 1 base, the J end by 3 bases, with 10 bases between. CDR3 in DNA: TGTGCCAGCAGTGAATCGCCCCCGGACTACGAGCAGTACTTC. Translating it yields CASSESPPDYEQYF.

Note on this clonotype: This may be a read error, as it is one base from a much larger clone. CDR3 nucleotide sequence: TGTGCCAGCAGCCTCCGACAGCCTGTATATGGCTACACCTTC. This encodes CASSLRQPVYGYTF. The rearrangement uses TRBV5-1 and TRBJ1-2; perhaps TRBD1 as D (5 bases). There are 14 residues in the CDR3. Germline V CDR1 and CDR2: SGHRS, YFSETQ.

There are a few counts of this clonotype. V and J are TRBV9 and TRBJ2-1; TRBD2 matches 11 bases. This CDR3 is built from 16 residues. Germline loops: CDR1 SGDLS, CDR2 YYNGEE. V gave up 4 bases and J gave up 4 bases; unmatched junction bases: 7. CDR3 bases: TGTGCCAGCAGCCCCACCGGGACTAGCGGATACAATGAGCAGTTCTTC. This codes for CASSPTGTSGYNEQFF.

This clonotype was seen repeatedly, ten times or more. CDR3: CAWNRRLEAFF. DNA for the CDR3: TGTGCCTGGAACAGGCGCCTTGAAGCTTTCTTT. The V call is TRBV30, the J call TRBJ1-1; D perhaps matches TRBD1 (5 bases). V lost 4 bases, J lost 7 bases, and 10 bases lay in between. This CDR3 contains 11 residues. From germline, CDR1 is GTSNPN and CDR2 SVGIG (reference sequence).

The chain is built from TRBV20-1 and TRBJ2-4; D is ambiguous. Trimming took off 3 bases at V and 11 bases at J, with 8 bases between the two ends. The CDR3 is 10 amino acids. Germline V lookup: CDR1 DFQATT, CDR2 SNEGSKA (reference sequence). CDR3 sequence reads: CSASNVFQYF. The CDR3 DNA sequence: TGCAGTGCTAGCAATGTGTTTCAGTACTTC.

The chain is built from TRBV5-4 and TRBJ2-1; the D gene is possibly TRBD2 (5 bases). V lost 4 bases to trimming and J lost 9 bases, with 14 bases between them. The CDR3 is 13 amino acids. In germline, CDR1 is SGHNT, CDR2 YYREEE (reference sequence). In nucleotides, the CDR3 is TGTGCCAGCAGCCGGGATGCCTCGGGTGAGCAGTTCTTC. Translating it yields CASSRDASGEQFF. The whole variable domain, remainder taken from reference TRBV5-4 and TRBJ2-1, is ETGVTQSPTHLIKTRGQQVTLRCSSQSGHNTVSWYQQALGQGPQFIFQYYREEENGRGNFPPRFSGLQFPNYSSELNVNALELDDSALYLCASSRDASGEQFFGPGTRLTVL.